This T cell receptor (beta chain) came from a study of cytomegalovirus exposure and HLA in healthy donors. The PCR made use of 60 Vbeta and 13 Jbeta primers. Profiling relied on immunoSEQ multiplex PCR, and the TCRdb table lists in-frame clones only, not all of them. The table lists 95,000 to 150,000 clones, around three quarters of them singletons. The V gene lost 1 base and the J gene lost 10 bases, with 14 bases spanning the gap. CDR1 is KGHSH and CDR2 is LQKENI in the germline V gene. The CDR3 covers 15 residues. The sequence was obtained from a woman between 40 and 55 years old in good health and CMV-seropositive. The chain recombines TRBV18 with TRBJ1-6; D possibly corresponds to TRBD1 (5 bases). The sequenced sample consisted of PBMCs. CDR3 sequence reads: CASSPRGSVGSPLHF. The CDR3 nucleotides are TGTGCCAGCTCACCACGGGGCAGTGTAGGGTCACCCCTCCACTTT.